The 9 T cell receptor beta chains presented below share a single source sample, sequenced in a study of shared clonotypes between healthy human individuals. CD45RO-negative cells were positively selected for CCR7, leaving out terminally differentiated effector memory CD45RA+ cells. Clones were read by immunoSEQ multiplex PCR, and TCRdb kept only the in-frame ones, dropping some. The repertoire holds around 2.1 million clones, with around 93% as singletons. Sample: naive CD8+ T cells from PBMCs. The receptors come from a man aged 18 to 30 in good health. Some clones in this sample may be carry-over from other donors' samples.

V and J are TRBV11-2 and TRBJ1-2, with 8 bases identical to TRBD1. CDR1 SGHAT and CDR2 FQNNGV come from the germline V gene. The CDR3 runs 14 residues. The V and J ends lost 2 bases and 8 bases, in that order; junction bases with no gene match: 7. CDR3 residues: CASSLSQGARGYTF. CDR3 in DNA: TGTGCCAGCAGCTTATCGCAGGGGGCAAGGGGCTACACCTTC.

The V gene is TRBV9, the J gene TRBJ2-1; the match to TRBD1 covers 8 bases. Germline CDR1 is SGDLS and CDR2 is YYNGEE. Losses at the gene ends were 3 bases for V and 8 bases for J; bases not matched to a gene: 7. The CDR3 totals 14 residues. The CDR3 sequence: CASSERQGRHEQFF. Written as DNA, the CDR3 is TGTGCCAGCAGCGAACGACAGGGGCGCCATGAGCAGTTCTTC.

This chain links TRBV6-6 with TRBJ1-2; D gene uncertain. Germline CDR1 MNHNY, CDR2 SVGAGI (reference sequence). Deletions cut 2 bases from V and 3 bases from J, with 4 bases between. The CDR3 spans 12 residues. CDR3 nucleotides: TGTGCCAGCAGTTACGAAGACTATGGCTACACCTTC. It is translated as CASSYEDYGYTF.

This clone has only one observation. The chain carries TRBV11-1 and TRBJ1-3, with D uncertain. The V end was cut by 1 base, the J end by 2 bases, with 18 bases between. The V gene's germline CDR1 is SGHAT and CDR2 FQDESV (reference sequence). This CDR3 contains 18 residues. The CDR3 nucleotides are TGTGCCAGCAGCTTAGAGGGTTTGGAGTCCGCTCCTGGAAACACCATATATTTT. The encoded protein is CASSLEGLESAPGNTIYF.

Points on this clone: Additional DNA sequences in this sample encode the identical CDR3. This chain links TRBV9 with TRBJ2-1, with TRBD2 matching over 10 bases. This CDR3 has 16 amino acids. Trimming at V came to 1 base and at J to 4 bases, leaving 5 bases not matched to a gene. Germline V gives CDR1 SGDLS, CDR2 YYNGEE. CDR3 residues: CASSVRAGGIYNEQFF. CDR3 nucleotides: TGTGCCAGCAGCGTAAGAGCGGGAGGGATTTACAATGAGCAGTTCTTC.

CDR3 sequence (DNA): TGTGCCAGCAGGGACATGCAAGAGACCCAGTACTTC. As protein: CASRDMQETQYF. The V gene is TRBV7-9, the J gene TRBJ2-5; a weak D match, TRBD1 (5 bases). With 6 bases removed from V and 2 bases from J, the gap between germline ends came to 7 bases. Germline loops: CDR1 SEHNR, CDR2 FQNEAQ (reference sequence). The CDR3 is made up of 12 amino acids. The entire variable domain, with the rest obtained from reference TRBV7-9 and TRBJ2-5, is as follows: DTGVSQNPRHKITKRGQNVTFRCDPISEHNRLYWYRQTLGQGPEFLTYFQNEAQLEKSRLLSDRFSAERPKGSFSTLEIQRTEQGDSAMYLCASRDMQETQYFGPGTRLLVL.

The rearrangement joins TRBV5-8 to TRBJ2-7, with no clear D. The CDR3 loop spans 10 amino acids. Germline V lookup: CDR1 SGHTS, CDR2 YDEGEE. Trimming cost V 0 bases and J 8 bases, with 3 bases left between them. CDR3 sequence (DNA): TGTGCCAGCAGCTTGGAGCAGCAGTACTTC. Amino acids: CASSLEQQYF.

Turning to this clone: The same CDR3 is also encoded by other DNA sequences in this sample. The V gene is TRBV9, the J gene TRBJ2-7; D not certain. The V end was cut by 2 bases, the J end by 2 bases, with 11 bases between. Germline V gene sequence: CDR1 SGDLS, CDR2 YYNGEE. The CDR3 runs 14 residues. For the CDR3, the DNA is TGTGCCAGCAGCGTTGCTGGCAGCACCTACGAGCAGTACTTC. Protein product: CASSVAGSTYEQYF. Looking up the rest from reference TRBV9 and TRBJ2-7 gives the full variable domain: DSGVTQTPKHLITATGQRVTLRCSPRSGDLSVYWYQQSLDQGLQFLIQYYNGEERAKGNILERFSAQQFPDLHSELNLSSLELGDSALYFCASSVAGSTYEQYFGPGTRLTVT.

This clone appeared a single time. The chain joins TRBV7-9 to TRBJ1-1; D remains ambiguous. Germline loops: CDR1 SEHNR, CDR2 FQNEAQ (reference sequence). The V end was cut by 8 bases, the J end by 5 bases, with 15 bases between. The length of the CDR3 is 13 residues. CDR3 sequence reads: CASVPGLWTEAFF. CDR3 nucleotide sequence: TGTGCCAGCGTTCCGGGGTTGTGGACTGAAGCTTTCTTT.